This record covers a single TCR beta chain. Method: immunoSEQ multiplex PCR; TCRdb's copy keeps in-frame clones and lacks some. The sample has 120,000 or so clones, around 93% seen once; the top ten hold about 9%. The sample originates from a study of control samples from healthy donors and cancer patients. The CDR3 is 15 amino acids. Germline CDR1 and CDR2: SGHNT and YYREEE (reference sequence). The J segment lost 6 bases and the V segment lost 0 bases, leaving 4 bases of the junction unmatched. The source of this sequence is a man aged 18-30 years in good health. The chain carries TRBV5-4 and TRBJ1-2; 11 bases are a match to TRBD1. Sequencing was carried out using blood. Here the CDR3 reads CASSLAGQGEHGYTF. CDR3 nucleotides: TGTGCCAGCAGCTTGGCGGGACAGGGGGAGCATGGCTACACCTTC.